Below are 10 T cell receptor beta chains sequenced from a single sample in a study of T cells in Graves' hyperthyroidism and ophthalmopathy (dated by TCRdb to between 2018 and 2021). Receptor libraries were prepared by multiplex PCR. TCRdb records Illumina HiSeq 2000 as the sequencer. TCR beta CDR3 regions were amplified from RNA transcripts. For the first round of RT-PCR on the TCR CDR3, the HTBI primer set was used together with the Qiagen OneStep RT-PCR kit. TCRdb reprocessing: public reads trimmed at Q25 with fastp, clones called with MiXCR, in-frame beta chains kept. Each entry is one CDR3 protein sequence, shown with its most common DNA and genes. For this sample there are hundreds of thousands of distinct CDR3 sequences; approximately 40% appear just once. The leading ten clones occupy 31% of the sample. Specimen: blood. The origin of the receptors is a woman aged 40 to 50 with Graves' hyperthyroidism.

The V call is TRBV4-3, the J call TRBJ2-7; no clear D gene. Trimming pared 3 bases from V and 3 bases from J, leaving 18 bases between. Germline V gene sequence: CDR1 LGHNA, CDR2 YSLEER. This CDR3 region has 16 residues. This CDR3 is CASSQAGPRTFYEQYF. The DNA of the CDR3 is TGCGCCAGCAGCCAGGCCGGGCCTCGAACCTTCTACGAGCAGTACTTC.

This clonotype was seen repeatedly, ten times or more. The chain combines TRBV19 with TRBJ2-7, with a possible D match to TRBD1 (6 bases). Germline CDR1 reads LNHDA; CDR2 reads SQIVND (reference sequence). The CDR3 has 13 residues. Trimming stripped 7 bases from V and 3 bases from J, with 13 bases between. The CDR3 sequence is CASTRGGDYEQYF. CDR3 nucleotide sequence: TGTGCCAGTACCAGGGGTGGAGACTACGAGCAGTACTTC.

The chain is built from TRBV4-3 and TRBJ1-1, with 9 bases fitting TRBD1. The CDR3 runs to 17 residues. The germline V gene encodes CDR1 LGHNA and CDR2 YSLEER. V was pared by 0 bases and J by 7 bases, with 12 bases of the junction left unmatched. In DNA, the CDR3 is TGCGCCAGCAGCCAAGATTCCCCGGACAGGGGAGTCGGTGAAGCTTTCTTT. Encoded protein: CASSQDSPDRGVGEAFF.

Ten or more counts support this clonotype. J is TRBJ1-2 and V is TRBV7-9; perhaps TRBD1 as D (6 bases). The length of the CDR3 is 14 residues. The V gene lost 4 bases and the J gene lost 5 bases, with 14 bases spanning the gap. Germline V CDR1 and CDR2: SEHNR, FQNEAQ (reference sequence). The CDR3 sequence: CASSSTRGPYGYTF. In DNA form, the CDR3 reads TGTGCCAGCAGCTCTACCAGGGGCCCGTATGGCTACACCTTC.

This clonotype was counted ten times or more. The gene calls are TRBV7-2 and TRBJ1-2, with 7 bases identical to TRBD1. This CDR3 spans 14 amino acids. The germline V gene encodes CDR1 SGHTA and CDR2 FQGNSA. Trimming removed 7 bases from V and 8 bases from J; junction bases left unmatched: 13. CDR3 DNA: TGTGCCAGCACCCCGACAGGGCTGATTGGGGGCTACACCTTC. It is translated as CASTPTGLIGGYTF.

Details on this clonotype: As the CDR3 is not closed by the conserved phenylalanine or tryptophan, this likely results from a read error. Because the CDR3's place on the DNA is in doubt, the DNA is left out and the CDR3 is given as listed by TCRdb. The chain carries TRBV12-3 or TRBV12-4 and TRBJ1-3. A total of 9 residues make up the CDR3, ends included. The CDR3 here is CASREAGGL.

Ten or more counts support this clonotype. The chain couples TRBV9 to TRBJ1-2; D is uncertain. The V gene lost 4 bases and the J gene lost 4 bases, with 14 bases spanning the gap. The germline CDR1 and CDR2 sequences are SGDLS and YYNGEE. The CDR3 is 14 residues long. In DNA form, the CDR3 reads TGTGCCAGCAGCCCTGACCCAGCAGGCTATGGCTACACCTTC. Protein: CASSPDPAGYGYTF.

Only one count was recorded for this clonotype. The chain combines TRBV12-5 with TRBJ1-1; D possibly corresponds to TRBD1 (6 bases). Germline lookup yields CDR1 LGHNT and CDR2 FRNRAP. The ends were cut back, 6 bases at V and 4 bases at J, with 18 bases in the middle. The CDR3 totals 15 residues. CDR3: CASGYTYRVSTEAFF. DNA for the CDR3: TGTGCTAGTGGATATACATACAGGGTGAGCACTGAAGCTTTCTTT.

This clonotype was detected ten times or more. The gene calls are TRBV7-9 and TRBJ1-1; perhaps TRBD1 as D (5 bases). The CDR3 spans 14 residues. Germline V gene data show CDR1 as SEHNR and CDR2 as FQNEAQ (reference sequence). V was cut by 7 bases and J by 7 bases, with 19 bases left in between. The CDR3 here is CASNRGGGAIEAFF. In DNA form, the CDR3 reads TGTGCCAGCAACCGGGGCGGGGGAGCGATTGAAGCTTTCTTT.

The rearrangement joins TRBV2 to TRBJ1-1; the D gene is possibly TRBD1 (5 bases). Germline-derived CDR1 and CDR2 are SNHLY and FYNNEI. This CDR3 region has 13 residues. With 8 bases removed from V and 6 bases from J, the gap between germline ends came to 16 bases. DNA for the CDR3: TGTGCCAGCTCACCGTGGGACCCACCTGAAGCTTTCTTT. This codes for CASSPWDPPEAFF.